This T cell receptor (beta chain) was sequenced in a study of blood T cell repertoires in COVID-19. V shed 3 bases and J 4 bases; nucleotides not matched to a gene: 6. In germline, CDR1 is MDHEN, CDR2 SYDVKM. The CDR3 has 15 residues. In the original workflow: Cell counts per sample came from amplifying reference gene primers. Repertoires were generated with immunoSEQ multiplex PCR, while TCRdb's copy carries only in-frame clones and drops some. V, J and clone size derive from that table, while D and trimming were established from the DNA sequence. The sample includes about 240,000 clones, about 84% of them seen just once.

The receptor's source is an elderly man with acute or convalescent COVID-19. This chain links TRBV28 with TRBJ2-1; 7 nucleotides match TRBD1. Sequencing was performed on peripheral blood. The CDR3 nucleotides read TGTGCCAGCAGTTTCCCGGGACAGTATTACAATGAGCAGTTCTTC. Translated, it gives CASSFPGQYYNEQFF.